Each of the 17 T cell receptor delta chains below was sequenced from the same sample in a study of γδ T cells in repeated Plasmodium falciparum infection. TCRdb fed the multiplex PCR reads into CATT to redo clone calling. Of about 48,000 delta-chain clones detected, around 1.6% appear once; the ten largest clones hold 8.6%. Gammadelta T cells were flow-sorted from PBMC into Vgamma9/Vdelta2+ and Vdelta2-negative populations for bulk analysis. The source material was gamma-delta T cells from blood. These receptors were collected from a pool of human donors (malaria-infected and uninfected, not separated).

Remarks on this clone: The TCRdb protein, from a much larger clone, departs from this DNA's translation at residue 10, likely by read error; the protein shown derives from the DNA. This rearrangement joins TRDV1 to TRDJ1; TRDD3 matches 8 bases. The J gene, not given by TCRdb, was assigned here from a germline match of the nucleotide sequence. V lost 2 bases and J lost 0; bases outside the gene matches: 20. Germline V CDR1 and CDR2: TSWWSYY, QGS. The CDR3 has 21 residues. This CDR3 reads CALGECPDYRGITLYTDKLIF. The CDR3 DNA reads as TGTGCTCTTGGGGAATGTCCTGACTACCGGGGGATAACCCTTTACACCGATAAACTCATCTTT.

This clone showed up many times. The CDR3 sequence is CALGEPVFLDPDGTDKLIF. The DNA for the CDR3 is TGTGCTCTTGGGGAACCCGTCTTCCTAGACCCGGATGGGACCGATAAACTCATCTTT. V is TRDV1 and J is TRDJ1; 7 bases agree with TRDD2. The CDR3 sequence is 19 residues long. Germline V gene data show CDR1 as TSWWSYY and CDR2 as QGS. With V trimmed by 1 base and J by 2 bases, 16 bases remained unmatched.

Worth noting for this clone: The protein given by TCRdb reflects a much larger clone and differs at residue 10 from this DNA's translation, likely from a read error; the protein shown is the DNA's translation. V is TRDV3 and J is TRDJ1, with a tentative D call TRDD3 (5 bases). The J gene comes from matching the DNA to germline here; TCRdb lacks it. V was cut by 5 bases and J by 1 base, with 32 bases left in between. Germline V gene sequence: CDR1 TVYSNPD, CDR2 GDNSRS (reference sequence). CDR3 length: 19 amino acids. CDR3 in amino acids: CAIRAHSELRESATDKLIF. The CDR3 coding sequence is TGTGCCATACGTGCTCATTCTGAATTGCGCGAAAGTGCCACCGATAAACTCATCTTT.

This clone was recorded a few times. A far bigger clonotype differs at one base, so this is likely a read error. This same CDR3 is encoded by further DNA sequences in the sample. The gene calls are TRDV1 and TRDJ1; 9 nucleotides line up with TRDD3. CDR1 and CDR2 from the germline V gene are TSWWSYY and QGS. The CDR3 has 16 residues. This CDR3 is CALLRWGIPYTDKLIF. The CDR3, as DNA: TGTGCCCTTCTACGCTGGGGGATCCCCTACACCGATAAACTCATCTTT.

To note about this clone: A far larger clone differs by one base, so this is likely a read error. The sample carries other DNA sequences with the same CDR3. This chain links TRDV3 with TRDJ1, with 7 bases identical to TRDD3. This CDR3 is built from 16 residues. Unmatched junction bases numbered 13, after V lost 3 bases and J lost 0 bases. Per the germline V gene, CDR1 is TVYSNPD and CDR2 is GDNSRS (reference sequence). The CDR3 spells CAFKLFWGLYTDKLIF. Written as DNA, the CDR3 is TGTGCCTTCAAGCTCTTCTGGGGGTTGTACACCGATAAACTCATCTTT.

As concerns this clone: TCRdb has a much larger clone's protein, which differs at residue 5 from the translation of this DNA, likely because of a read error; what is shown is the protein translated from the DNA. The rearrangement uses TRDV1 and TRDJ1; D remains ambiguous. In the absence of a J gene in TCRdb, the DNA was matched to germline to assign it here. Germline lookup yields CDR1 TSWWSYY and CDR2 QGS. Trimming took off 4 bases at V and 5 bases at J, with 17 bases between the two ends. This CDR3 region has 15 residues. The chain's CDR3 is CALGGLRPGPDKLIF. DNA for the CDR3: TGTGCTCTTGGGGGACTGAGGCCGGGCCCTGATAAACTCATCTTT.

A remark on this clone: TCRdb's protein for this DNA is that of a much larger clone and differs from the translation at residue 3, likely a read error; the protein shown is the DNA translation. The rearrangement uses TRDV3 and TRDJ1; D is unclear. TCRdb gives no J gene; it was assigned here by matching the DNA to germline. Germline values: CDR1 TVYSNPD, CDR2 GDNSRS (reference sequence). V shed 5 bases and J shed 2 bases, with 21 bases lying between them. CDR3 length: 15 residues. Here the CDR3 DNA reads TGTGCCCCAACGCTCCACTTCGCGGTGACCGATAAACTCATCTTT. It yields the protein CAPTLHFAVTDKLIF. The full variable domain, its missing parts supplied by reference TRDV3 and TRDJ1, is CDKVTQSSPDQTVASGSEVVLLCTYDTVYSNPDLFWYRIRPDYSFQFVFYGDNSRSEGADFTQGRFSVKHILTQKAFHLVISPVRTEDSATYYCAPTLHFAVTDKLIFGKGTRVTVEP.

There are a few counts of this clone. The translation of this DNA and the TCRdb protein of a much larger clone differ at residue 7, probably owing to a read error; the protein shown here is translated from the DNA. The V call is TRDV1, the J call TRDJ1; D might be TRDD2 or TRDD3, each matching 5 bases. TCRdb lists no J gene, so it was determined here by aligning the DNA to germline. V shed 3 bases and J shed 0 bases, with 23 bases lying between them. Looked up from germline, CDR1 is TSWWSYY and CDR2 is QGS. CDR3 size: 19 residues. The CDR3: CALGDPGPFGRGYTDKLIF. Here the CDR3 DNA reads TGTGCTCTTGGGGACCCAGGTCCCTTCGGGAGGGGGTACACCGATAAACTCATCTTT.

In regard to this clone: The amino acid sequence in TCRdb belongs to a much larger clone and departs from this DNA's translation at residue 16, likely a sequencing read error; the sequence shown is translated from the DNA. The V gene is listed as TRDV3; no J gene was called; the table's TRDD3 call for D was not verified on the DNA. Germline V gene sequence: CDR1 TVYSNPD, CDR2 GDNSRS (reference sequence). This CDR3 has 17 residues. Here the CDR3 DNA reads TGTGCCTTTAAAGGACTGTGGAGGGGTGGGTACACCGATAAACTCACCTTT. Amino acids: CAFKGLWRGGYTDKLTF.

Points on this clone: The protein held in TCRdb is that of a much larger clone and does not match this DNA's translation at residue 9, likely because of a read error; the protein shown is translated from the DNA. The chain combines TRDV1 with TRDJ1; perhaps TRDD3 as D (5 bases). The J gene is not listed in TCRdb, so it was assigned here from a DNA match to germline. The V gene's germline CDR1 is TSWWSYY and CDR2 QGS. Between the trimmed V and J ends, which lost 1 base and 0 bases, there was a span of 21 bases. The CDR3 is 19 amino acids. The CDR3 coding sequence is TGTGCTCTTGGGGAACCCCTCGTCTTTGGGGAACTCAACACCGATAAACTCATCTTT. It is translated as CALGEPLVFGELNTDKLIF.

This clone was counted between two and nine times. The V gene is TRDV1, the J gene TRDJ1; the D gene is possibly TRDD3 (5 bases). Trimming took off 2 bases at V and 7 bases at J, with 29 bases between the two ends. Germline lookup yields CDR1 TSWWSYY and CDR2 QGS. This CDR3 comprises 19 residues. CDR3 sequence: CALGEIGIPNELVRSKLIF. CDR3 bases: TGTGCTCTTGGGGAAATCGGGATCCCTAACGAATTAGTAAGGAGTAAACTCATCTTT.

Comments on this clone: The TCRdb protein, from a much larger clone, departs from this DNA's translation at residue 13, likely by read error; the protein shown derives from the DNA. V is TRDV1 and J is TRDJ1; D is perhaps TRDD3 (6 bases). The J gene is absent in TCRdb and was assigned here via DNA matching to germline. This CDR3 is 17 amino acids long. Trimming stripped 5 bases from V and 7 bases from J, with 26 bases between. Germline CDR1 and CDR2: TSWWSYY and QGS. CDR3 bases: TGTGCTCTTGGGCCCAGGACCGGTAGATACGGGGCCGGTAAACTCATCTTT. This translates into CALGPRTGRYGAGKLIF.

The sample holds a few counts of this clone. The protein that TCRdb holds for this DNA derives from a much larger clone and differs from the translated DNA at residue 8, which likely indicates a read error; the protein shown here is translated from the DNA. The V gene is TRDV1, the J gene TRDJ1; D gene uncertain. Since TCRdb gives no J gene, matching the DNA to germline was used here to assign it. The CDR3 has 19 amino acids. Per germline, CDR1 TSWWSYY and CDR2 QGS. Trimming stripped 0 bases from V and 4 bases from J, with 24 bases between. CDR3: CALGELGEWWASRDDKLIF. For the CDR3, the DNA is TGTGCTCTTGGGGAACTGGGAGAATGGTGGGCCTCCCGGGACGATAAACTCATCTTT.

Ten or more counts support this clone. Other DNA sequences within the sample encode an identical CDR3. V gene TRDV1 combines with J gene TRDJ1; maybe TRDD2 (5 bases). The germline CDR1 and CDR2 sequences are TSWWSYY and QGS. This CDR3 comprises 21 residues. Trimming removed 6 bases from V and 0 bases from J, with 32 bases in between. The CDR3, as DNA: TGTGCTCTTGGTCCTAGGAGGTCCCGGGTCGACCCGACCTCATACACCGATAAACTCATCTTT. It specifies CALGPRRSRVDPTSYTDKLIF.

With respect to this clone: TCRdb's listed protein matches a much larger clone and diverges from this DNA's translation at residue 12, likely through a read error; the protein shown comes from the DNA. CDR3 coding DNA: TGTGCTCTTGGGGACCCTAGTGGCGGAATTAGACCCATCTTT. It yields the protein CALGDPSGGIRPIF. The rearrangement joins TRDV1 to TRDJ1; D is ambiguous. Trimming left V 3 bases short and J 13 bases short, with 21 bases between. The length of the CDR3 is 14 residues. In germline, CDR1 is TSWWSYY, CDR2 QGS.

As regards this clone: TCRdb's protein for this DNA is that of a much larger clone and differs from the translation at residue 4, likely a read error; the protein shown is the DNA translation. The rearrangement uses TRDV1 and TRDJ1; 9 nucleotides match TRDD3. Germline values: CDR1 TSWWSYY, CDR2 QGS. The J segment lost 4 bases and the V segment lost 7 bases, leaving 28 bases of the junction unmatched. The CDR3 runs to 21 residues. CDR3 loop: CALEEGTLRPARWGISDKLIF. DNA of the CDR3: TGTGCTCTTGAGGAGGGAACCCTTCGCCCTGCTAGGTGGGGGATAAGCGATAAACTCATCTTT.

This clone was observed a few times. TCRdb assigns this DNA the protein of a much larger clone, which departs from its translation at residue 8; this likely reflects a read error, and the protein shown comes from translating the DNA. The V gene is TRDV1, the J gene TRDJ1; D may match TRDD2 or TRDD3 (5 bases each). The germline V gene encodes CDR1 TSWWSYY and CDR2 QGS. The V and J ends lost 0 bases and 1 base respectively, with 21 bases between them. CDR3 length equals 19 residues. CDR3 protein: CALGELTRFLGEGTDKLIF. In DNA, the CDR3 is TGTGCTCTTGGGGAACTAACCAGGTTCCTCGGGGAGGGCACCGATAAACTCATCTTT.